Presented here are 10 T cell receptor beta chains from one specimen sequenced in a study of high-grade serous ovarian cancer treatment subgroups. The tumor samples were collected prior to definitive surgery or chemotherapy. The method was immunoSEQ multiplex PCR; TCRdb's version includes in-frame clones alone and lacks a portion of them. The data hold about 2,800 clones, with about 74% observed a single time. The sequenced material came from tumor tissue. These receptors all stem from a human donor with high-grade serous ovarian cancer.

The CDR3 here is CASSRTGGNEQFF. The CDR3 DNA is TGTGCCAGCAGCCGGACAGGGGGTAATGAGCAGTTCTTC. The J gene is TRBJ2-1, the V gene TRBV5-8; 10 bases line up with TRBD1. Per germline, CDR1 SGHTS and CDR2 YDEGEE. The CDR3 runs to 13 residues. Trimming cost V 4 bases and J 7 bases; bases outside gene matches: 2.

The chain links TRBV9 to TRBJ2-1; 7 bases match TRBD2. Trimming took 3 bases from V and 1 from J; bases not matched to a gene: 4. Germline V lookup: CDR1 SGDLS, CDR2 YYNGEE. The CDR3 has 15 residues. CDR3 residues: CASSAREKSYNEQFF. CDR3 in DNA: TGTGCCAGCAGCGCGCGGGAGAAGTCCTACAATGAGCAGTTCTTC.

The genes are TRBV5-1 and TRBJ2-2; perhaps TRBD2 as D (5 bases). This CDR3 comprises 16 residues. Trimming stripped 5 bases from V and 3 bases from J, with 17 bases between. CDR1 is SGHRS and CDR2 is YFSETQ in the germline V gene. As DNA, the CDR3 is TGCGCCAGCAGGCAGACCGCACTCGGGGACACCGGGGAGCTGTTTTTT. This translates into CASRQTALGDTGELFF.

V gene TRBV11-2 combines with J gene TRBJ2-1; 12 nucleotides line up with TRBD2. Looked up from germline, CDR1 is SGHAT and CDR2 is FQNNGV. Losses at the gene ends were 1 base for V and 12 bases for J; bases not matched to a gene: 13. The CDR3 is made up of 17 amino acids. CDR3 DNA sequence: TGTGCCAGCAGCTTAGGGGCAGGGCTAGCGGGAGGGCCTGGGCAGTTCTTC. Translated: CASSLGAGLAGGPGQFF.

This clone was picked up one time. J is TRBJ1-1 and V is TRBV6-6; 7 nucleotides match TRBD1. This CDR3 comprises 14 residues. After removal of 2 bases from V and 7 bases from J, the junction contained 7 bases not matched to a gene. Germline V gene data show CDR1 as MNHNY and CDR2 as SVGAGI (reference sequence). CDR3 region: CASSYPGQKSEAFF. The DNA for the CDR3 is TGTGCCAGCAGTTACCCGGGACAGAAAAGTGAAGCTTTCTTT.

This clone was recorded only once. The chain carries TRBV19 and TRBJ2-3, with 12 nucleotides matching TRBD2. Trimming took 3 bases from V and 4 from J; bases not matched to a gene: 2. CDR3 length: 15 amino acids. Germline V gene lookup returns CDR1 LNHDA and CDR2 SQIVND (reference sequence). CDR3 sequence: CASSIWTSGADTQYF. The DNA for the CDR3 is TGTGCCAGTAGTATCTGGACTAGCGGGGCAGATACGCAGTATTTT.

This chain connects TRBV10-3 to TRBJ2-7; 10 bases fit TRBD1. The CDR3 is 13 residues long. Per germline, CDR1 ENHRY and CDR2 SYGVKD. The J segment lost 6 bases and the V segment lost 6 bases, leaving 5 bases of the junction unmatched. The CDR3 loop is CAIRGTGDFEQYF. The CDR3 DNA reads as TGTGCCATCAGGGGGACAGGGGACTTCGAGCAGTACTTC.

This sequence joins TRBV6-6 and TRBJ1-6; the D is unclear. Germline V lookup: CDR1 MNHNY, CDR2 SVGAGI (reference sequence). The V gene lost 0 bases and the J gene lost 9 bases, with 9 bases spanning the gap. This CDR3 has 14 amino acids. In nucleotides, the CDR3 is TGTGCCAGCAGTTACTCGGTGGTTGGTTCACCCCTCCACTTT. As protein: CASSYSVVGSPLHF.

The chain carries TRBV5-5 and TRBJ2-5, with D maybe TRBD1 (6 bases). Germline V gene data show CDR1 as SGHKS and CDR2 as YYEKEE (reference sequence). V was pared by 4 bases and J by 5 bases, with 15 bases between. The CDR3 totals 14 residues. In nucleotides, the CDR3 is TGTGCCAGCAGCCCCGGACAGTCGGGGGAGACCCAGTACTTC. It translates to CASSPGQSGETQYF.

This clone was counted only a few times. This chain links TRBV28 with TRBJ1-5, with a weak D call TRBD1 (6 bases). Trimming took 5 bases from V and 7 from J, leaving 15 bases between them. The CDR3 totals 14 residues. Germline CDR1 and CDR2: MDHEN and SYDVKM. For the CDR3, the DNA is TGTGCCAGCAGTCCACACAGGGTCGTACAGCCCCAGCATTTT. It yields the protein CASSPHRVVQPQHF.